This record looks at one T cell receptor beta chain sequence and its context. Measured with immunoSEQ multiplex PCR; TCRdb has only the in-frame clones, and not every one. The sample carries about 190,000 clones, under 80% recorded once. This CDR3 is 14 amino acids long. Germline CDR1 DFQATT, CDR2 SNEGSKA (reference sequence). Deletions cut 3 bases from V and 5 bases from J, with 13 bases between. This sample stems from a study of blood T cell repertoires in COVID-19. Study overall: COVID-19 samples collected from the United States, Italy and Spain covered acute and convalescent phases.

Input material: peripheral blood. The V call is TRBV20-1, the J call TRBJ1-4; the D gene is possibly TRBD1 (5 bases). The sequence derives from a man aged 50-59 years who had recovered from COVID-19. The CDR3 nucleotides are TGCAGTGCTAGTGTCGCAGGGAACAATGAAAAACTGTTTTTT. Its protein is CSASVAGNNEKLFF.